Here is one TCR beta chain with its context. Its antigen is unknown. Individual cDNA molecules carried attached unique molecular identifiers. One entry per CDR3 protein results from TCRdb running MiXCR on the 5' RACE reads. The sample carries fewer than 50,000 distinct CDR3 sequences, nearly 7.5% recorded once. The source of the sample is a study of early T cells in non-severe SARS-CoV-2 infection. On the study more broadly: Unsorted whole-blood RNA was sequenced in bulk, leaving chains unpaired.

Study-wide results and caveats: In VDJdb matching, anti-spike CD8 responses were favored while private and CD4 specificities went missing.

The V gene's germline CDR1 is DFQATT and CDR2 SNEGSKA (reference sequence). The CDR3 contains 12 residues. This chain uses TRBV20-1 with TRBJ1-5; the D gene is possibly TRBD1 (5 bases). This sequence originates from an adult who was a healthcare worker with PCR-confirmed SARS-CoV-2 infection or an uninfected control (not recorded which). The sample taken for sequencing was whole blood. The CDR3 loop is CSARVSNQPQHF. The CDR3 DNA follows: TGCAGCGCCAGGGTAAGCAATCAGCCCCAGCATTTT.